These 5 T cell receptor beta chains were sequenced from one sample in a study of blood T cell repertoires in COVID-19. Profiling relied on immunoSEQ multiplex PCR, and the TCRdb table lists in-frame clones only, not all of them. The table has 250,000 or so clones, around 84% seen once. Sequenced input: PBMCs or T cells enriched from blood (not recorded which). These receptors were taken from a man aged 35 to 55 who had recovered from COVID-19.

The genes are TRBV10-3 and TRBJ2-7, with D tentatively TRBD2 (6 bases). The CDR3 is 17 amino acids. Germline V gives CDR1 ENHRY, CDR2 SYGVKD. Trimming stripped 2 bases from V and 0 bases from J, with 17 bases between. CDR3 nucleotide sequence: TGTGCCATCAGTGAGACTGTGAGGACGGGGGTCTCCTACGAGCAGTACTTC. Protein sequence: CAISETVRTGVSYEQYF.

The chain employs TRBV5-4 and TRBJ2-2, with 9 bases identical to TRBD1. V trimming: 1 base; J trimming: 7 bases; junction bases outside the gene matches: 11. This CDR3 region has 17 residues. Germline CDR1 reads SGHNT; CDR2 reads YYREEE (reference sequence). The CDR3 loop is CASSLNLGTGRGGELFF. CDR3 nucleotide sequence: TGTGCCAGCAGCTTGAATCTCGGGACAGGGCGAGGCGGGGAGCTGTTTTTT.

This clone was counted only a few times. V gene TRBV21-1 combines with J gene TRBJ1-5. TRBV21-1 is a pseudogene segment. The CDR3 has 11 amino acids. The CDR3 nucleotides read TGTGCCAGCAGCTTCGGTCAGCCCCAGCATTTT. Protein: CASSFGQPQHF.

This chain uses TRBV5-1 with TRBJ2-1; 9 nucleotides agree with TRBD1. The CDR3 spans 17 residues. Germline CDR1 SGHRS, CDR2 YFSETQ. The ends lost 1 base at V and 4 bases at J; junction bases unmatched: 9. The CDR3 reads CASSLQTGTGRYNEQFF. The DNA for the CDR3 is TGCGCCAGCAGCTTGCAAACCGGGACAGGGCGGTACAATGAGCAGTTCTTC.

This clone has only one observation. This chain links TRBV7-9 with TRBJ1-5; 9 bases agree with TRBD1. Looked up from germline, CDR1 is SEHNR and CDR2 is FQNEAQ (reference sequence). This CDR3 has 14 amino acids. V lost 2 bases and J lost 6; bases outside the gene matches: 2. The CDR3 DNA reads as TGTGCCAGCAGCTTAACAGGGGGCGGTCAGCCCCAGCATTTT. This gives the protein CASSLTGGGQPQHF. The full variable domain, rest sourced from reference TRBV7-9 and TRBJ1-5, is DTGVSQNPRHKITKRGQNVTFRCDPISEHNRLYWYRQTLGQGPEFLTYFQNEAQLEKSRLLSDRFSAERPKGSFSTLEIQRTEQGDSAMYLCASSLTGGGQPQHFGDGTRLSIL.